The 9 T cell receptor beta chains below all came from one sample that was sequenced in a study of T cells in Graves' hyperthyroidism and ophthalmopathy. RNA transcripts provided the source from which TCR beta CDR3 regions were amplified. A set of HTBI primers served as the primers for a first-round RT-PCR of the TCR CDR3. MiXCR, run by TCRdb on the multiplex PCR reads, gives a single entry per CDR3 protein. The repertoire holds about 520,000 distinct CDR3 sequences, with more than 20% as singletons. Sequenced: blood. These TCRs come from a young man with Graves' hyperthyroidism.

This clonotype appeared many times. This rearrangement joins TRBV20-1 to TRBJ2-2; D gene unclear. V lost 0 bases to trimming and J lost 7 bases, with 12 bases between them. The CDR3 has 14 amino acids. The V gene's germline CDR1 is DFQATT and CDR2 SNEGSKA (reference sequence). CDR3 amino acids: CSARDRTSLGELFF. CDR3 bases: TGCAGTGCTAGAGACAGGACCTCCCTCGGGGAGCTGTTTTTT.

This clonotype was observed many times. V usage is TRBV18 and J usage is TRBJ2-5; 8 nucleotides align to TRBD1. CDR1 KGHSH and CDR2 LQKENI come from the germline V gene. V lost 0 bases and J lost 4; bases outside the gene matches: 10. The CDR3 spans 17 residues. CDR3 nucleotides: TGTGCCAGCTCACCACCGTCGGGCAGGGGGCTTGGAGAGACCCAGTACTTC. Its protein product is CASSPPSGRGLGETQYF.

The chain employs TRBV5-1 and TRBJ2-7, with 9 bases that match TRBD2. V shed 8 bases, J shed 6 bases, and the junction held 6 bases outside the gene matches. CDR1 and CDR2 from the germline V gene are SGHRS and YFSETQ. CDR3 length: 12 amino acids. The CDR3 bases are TGCGCCAGTCAGACTAGCGGAGGCGAGCAGTACTTC. Residues: CASQTSGGEQYF. The full variable domain, rest sourced from reference TRBV5-1 and TRBJ2-7, is KAGVTQTPRYLIKTRGQQVTLSCSPISGHRSVSWYQQTPGQGLQFLFEYFSETQRNKGNFPGRFSGRQFSNSRSEMNVSTLELGDSALYLCASQTSGGEQYFGPGTRLTVT.

This clonotype was found many times. This chain connects TRBV19 to TRBJ2-4, with TRBD1 matching over 8 bases. The germline gives CDR1 LNHDA, CDR2 SQIVND (reference sequence). The V gene end was trimmed by 4 bases and the J gene end by 7 bases; junction bases not matched to a gene: 6. The CDR3 covers 14 residues. The chain's CDR3 is CASSTGQGSNIQYF. The CDR3 coding sequence is TGTGCCAGTAGTACAGGACAGGGTTCGAACATTCAGTACTTC. Full variable domain (rest looked up from reference TRBV19 and TRBJ2-4): DGGITQSPKYLFRKEGQNVTLSCEQNLNHDAMYWYRQDPGQGLRLIYYSQIVNDFQKGDIAEGYSVSREKKESFPLTVTSAQKNPTAFYLCASSTGQGSNIQYFGAGTRLSVL.

This clonotype appeared many times. The rearrangement links TRBV28 to TRBJ1-2, with D unresolved. The germline V gene encodes CDR1 MDHEN and CDR2 SYDVKM. The CDR3 consists of 14 residues. V dropped 2 bases and J dropped 4 bases, with 11 bases sitting between them. CDR3 nucleotide sequence: TGTGCCAGCAGTTTAGACGGGCAGACCTATGGCTACACCTTC. Translating it yields CASSLDGQTYGYTF.

Concerning this clonotype: A much larger clone differs from this one at a single base, so this may be a read error. The chain employs TRBV6-1 and TRBJ2-7; D is ambiguous. This CDR3 is built from 17 residues. Trimming removed 2 bases at V and 3 bases at J, with 20 bases between. In germline, CDR1 is MNHNS, CDR2 SASEGT. For the CDR3, the DNA is TGTGCCAGCAGTGAACCCCCCTTGCTAGATTCGGACTACGAGCAGTACTTC. This codes for CASSEPPLLDSDYEQYF.

V usage is TRBV20-1 and J usage is TRBJ1-1, with unresolved D. CDR3 length: 13 amino acids. Germline V gives CDR1 DFQATT, CDR2 SNEGSKA (reference sequence). V lost 7 bases and J lost 2, with 14 bases in between. CDR3 DNA sequence: TGCAGTGTGCCGACCGCGGGTAACACTGAAGCTTTCTTT. It specifies CSVPTAGNTEAFF.

A few counts support this clonotype. One end of the junction is discordant with germline, which a read error may explain. The genes are TRBV4-2 and TRBJ1-5; the D gene is possibly TRBD1 (5 bases). The CDR3 is 16 residues long. Germline V gene sequence: CDR1 LGHNA, CDR2 YNFKEQ. Written as DNA, the CDR3 is TGTGCCAGCAGCCAGGCCTCCCCGGGGGGTAATCAGCCCCAACATTTT. It encodes CASSQASPGGNQPQHF.

There are many counts of this clonotype. The rearrangement uses TRBV6-2 or TRBV6-3 and TRBJ1-5; D is unclear. CDR1 is MNHEY, CDR2 SVGEGT, per germline. The V end was cut by 6 bases, the J end by 4 bases, with 10 bases between. The CDR3 runs 13 residues. As DNA, the CDR3 is TGTGCCAGCAGCCCGCAGTTGAATCAGCCCCAGCATTTT. Translated, it gives CASSPQLNQPQHF.